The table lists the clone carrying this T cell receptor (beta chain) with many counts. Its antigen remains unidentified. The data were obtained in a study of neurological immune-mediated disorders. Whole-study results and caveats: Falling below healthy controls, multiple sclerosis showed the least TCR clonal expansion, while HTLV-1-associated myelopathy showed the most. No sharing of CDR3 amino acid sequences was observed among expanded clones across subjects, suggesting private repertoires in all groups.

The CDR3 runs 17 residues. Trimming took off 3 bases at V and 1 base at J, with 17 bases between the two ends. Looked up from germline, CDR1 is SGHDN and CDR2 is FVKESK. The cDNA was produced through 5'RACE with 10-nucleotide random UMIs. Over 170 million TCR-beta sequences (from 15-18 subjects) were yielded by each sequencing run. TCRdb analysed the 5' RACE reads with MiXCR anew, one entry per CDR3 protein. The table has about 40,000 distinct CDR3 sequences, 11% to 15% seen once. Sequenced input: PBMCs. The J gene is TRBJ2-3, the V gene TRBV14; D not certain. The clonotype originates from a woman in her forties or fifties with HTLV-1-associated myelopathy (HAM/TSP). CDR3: CASSHASSSRRTDTQYF. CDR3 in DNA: TGTGCCAGCAGCCATGCCAGCTCTTCCCGGCGCACAGATACGCAGTATTTT.